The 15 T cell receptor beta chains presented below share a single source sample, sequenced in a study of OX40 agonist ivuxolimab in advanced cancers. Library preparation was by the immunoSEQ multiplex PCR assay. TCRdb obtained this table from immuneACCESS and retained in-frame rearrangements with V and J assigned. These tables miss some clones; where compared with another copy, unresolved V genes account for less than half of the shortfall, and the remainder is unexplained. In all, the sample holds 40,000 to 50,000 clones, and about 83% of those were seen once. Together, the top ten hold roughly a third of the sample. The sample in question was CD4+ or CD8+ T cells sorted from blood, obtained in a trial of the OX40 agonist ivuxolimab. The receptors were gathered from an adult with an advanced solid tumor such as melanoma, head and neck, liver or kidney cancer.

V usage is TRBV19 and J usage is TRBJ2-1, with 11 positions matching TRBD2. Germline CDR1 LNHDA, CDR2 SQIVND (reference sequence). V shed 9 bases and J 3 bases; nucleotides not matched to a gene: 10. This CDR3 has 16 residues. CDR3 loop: CASHSPGTSGYNEQFF. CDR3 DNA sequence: TGTGCCAGCCACTCACCTGGGACTAGCGGCTACAATGAGCAGTTCTTC.

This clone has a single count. The CDR3 sequence: CSVREGSDSTYEQYF. CDR3 nucleotides: TGCAGCGTCCGAGAGGGCTCGGACAGCACCTACGAGCAGTACTTC. The chain couples TRBV29-1 to TRBJ2-7; a weak D match, TRBD1 (6 bases). Trimming shortened V by 6 bases and J by 2 bases, and 20 bases separated the two germline ends. CDR3 length: 15 amino acids. Germline V gene sequence: CDR1 SQVTM, CDR2 ANQGSEA.

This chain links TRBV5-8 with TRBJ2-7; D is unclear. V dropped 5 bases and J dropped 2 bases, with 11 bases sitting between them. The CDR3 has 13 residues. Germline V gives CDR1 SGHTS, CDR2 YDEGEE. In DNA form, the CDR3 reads TGTGCCAGCAGTCGTCGGCCTACCTACGAGCAGTACTTC. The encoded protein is CASSRRPTYEQYF.

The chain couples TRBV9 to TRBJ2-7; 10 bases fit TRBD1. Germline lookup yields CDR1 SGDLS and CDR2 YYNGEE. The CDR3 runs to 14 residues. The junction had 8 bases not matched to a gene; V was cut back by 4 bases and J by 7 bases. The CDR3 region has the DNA TGTGCCAGCAGCACCCGACAGGGGGCAGGAGAGCAGTACTTC. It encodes CASSTRQGAGEQYF.

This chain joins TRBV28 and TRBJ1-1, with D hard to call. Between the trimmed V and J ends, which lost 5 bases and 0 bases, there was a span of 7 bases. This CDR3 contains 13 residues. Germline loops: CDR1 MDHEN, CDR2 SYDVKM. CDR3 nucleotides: TGTGCCAGCAGTGAAGGGATGAACACTGAAGCTTTCTTT. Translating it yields CASSEGMNTEAFF.

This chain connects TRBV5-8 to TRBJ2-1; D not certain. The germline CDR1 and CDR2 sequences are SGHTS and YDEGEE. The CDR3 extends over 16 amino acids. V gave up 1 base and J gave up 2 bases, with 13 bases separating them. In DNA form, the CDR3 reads TGTGCCAGCAGCTTGTTCGTCGGTGGGGCCTACAATGAGCAGTTCTTC. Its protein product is CASSLFVGGAYNEQFF.

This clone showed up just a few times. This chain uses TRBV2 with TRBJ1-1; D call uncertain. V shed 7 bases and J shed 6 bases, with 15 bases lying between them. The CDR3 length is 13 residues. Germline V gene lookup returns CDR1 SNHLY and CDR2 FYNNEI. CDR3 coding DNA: TGTGCCAGCAATCAAGGCGGAGTGGCTGAAGCTTTCTTT. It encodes CASNQGGVAEAFF.

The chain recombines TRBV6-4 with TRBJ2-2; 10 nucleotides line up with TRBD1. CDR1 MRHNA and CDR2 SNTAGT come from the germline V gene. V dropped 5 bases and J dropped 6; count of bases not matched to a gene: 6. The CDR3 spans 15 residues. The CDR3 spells CASSPDRGSAGELFF. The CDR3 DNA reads TGTGCCAGCAGTCCGGACAGGGGGAGCGCCGGGGAGCTGTTTTTT.

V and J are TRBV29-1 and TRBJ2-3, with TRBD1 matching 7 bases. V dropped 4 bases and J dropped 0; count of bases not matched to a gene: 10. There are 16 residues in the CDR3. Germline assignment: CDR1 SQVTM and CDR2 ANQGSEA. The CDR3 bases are TGCAGCGTTGTAGGCCGACAGGGATCTAGCACAGATACGCAGTATTTT. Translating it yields CSVVGRQGSSTDTQYF.

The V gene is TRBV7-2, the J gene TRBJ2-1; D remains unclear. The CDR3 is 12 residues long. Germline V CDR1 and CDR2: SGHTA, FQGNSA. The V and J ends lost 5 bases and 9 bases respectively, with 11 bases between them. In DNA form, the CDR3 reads TGTGCCAGCAGCACGTCTGCAACTGAGCAGTTCTTC. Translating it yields CASSTSATEQFF.

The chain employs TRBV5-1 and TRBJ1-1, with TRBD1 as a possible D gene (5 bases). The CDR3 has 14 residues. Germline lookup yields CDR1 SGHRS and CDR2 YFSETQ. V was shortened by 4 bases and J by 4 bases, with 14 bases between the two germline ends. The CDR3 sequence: CASSPTPGGTEAFF. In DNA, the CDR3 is TGCGCCAGCAGCCCCACTCCCGGGGGCACTGAAGCTTTCTTT.

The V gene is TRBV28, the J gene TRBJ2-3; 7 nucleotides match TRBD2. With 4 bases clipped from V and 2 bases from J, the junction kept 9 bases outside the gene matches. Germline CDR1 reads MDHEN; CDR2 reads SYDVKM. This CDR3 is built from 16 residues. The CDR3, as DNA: TGTGCCAGCAGTTCGGAGGGCGGGGGTTTCACAGATACGCAGTATTTT. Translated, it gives CASSSEGGGFTDTQYF. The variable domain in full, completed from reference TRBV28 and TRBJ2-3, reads DVKVTQSSRYLVKRTGEKVFLECVQDMDHENMFWYRQDPGLGLRLIYFSYDVKMKEKGDIPEGYSVSREKKERFSLILESASTNQTSMYLCASSSEGGGFTDTQYFGPGTRLTVL.

CDR3 sequence: CASSFLDSGNTIYF. In DNA form, the CDR3 reads TGTGCCAGCAGCTTCCTGGACTCTGGAAACACCATATATTTT. The chain carries TRBV11-2 and TRBJ1-3; D not certain. Germline assignment: CDR1 SGHAT and CDR2 FQNNGV. Trimming took off 3 bases at V and 0 bases at J, with 6 bases between the two ends. This CDR3 comprises 14 residues.

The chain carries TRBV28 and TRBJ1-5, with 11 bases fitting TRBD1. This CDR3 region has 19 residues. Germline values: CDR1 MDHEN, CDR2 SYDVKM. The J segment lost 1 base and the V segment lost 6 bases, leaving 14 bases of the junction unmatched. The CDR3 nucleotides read TGTGCCAGCAGATCGACCCGGGACAGGGGGAGGTTCAGCAATCAGCCCCAGCATTTT. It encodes CASRSTRDRGRFSNQPQHF.

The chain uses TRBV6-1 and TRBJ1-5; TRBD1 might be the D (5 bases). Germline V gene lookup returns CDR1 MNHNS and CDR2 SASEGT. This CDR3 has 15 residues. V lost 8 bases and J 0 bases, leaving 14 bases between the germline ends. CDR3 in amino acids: CASRRGETSNQPQHF. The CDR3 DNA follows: TGTGCCAGCCGTAGGGGAGAAACTAGCAATCAGCCCCAGCATTTT.